This is a list of T cell receptor beta chains from one sample in a study of blood T cell repertoires in COVID-19. TCRdb's copy holds only in-frame clones and misses some; the assay was immunoSEQ multiplex PCR. Of over 120,000 clones in the sample, under 90% were seen once. The sample consisted of peripheral blood. The receptors shown here come from a human donor in a cohort sampled during active COVID-19. Each CDR3 is given with its conserved first and last residue. D genes are given only for firm matches. Where a row states a size, it is once, few, many or the class of an expanded clone; other rows omit it.

>TRBV5-6|TRBJ1-4|.|TRBD1
TGTGCCAGCAGCTTGGCGGTCAGGGGGCGCTACGAAAAACTGTTTTTT
CASSLAVRGRYEKLFF
>TRBV4-1|TRBJ1-6|once|.
TGCGCCAGCAGCCAAGACGGTATACTAGGAAATTCACCCCTCCACTTT
CASSQDGILGNSPLHF
>TRBV15|TRBJ1-2|.|.
TGTGCCACCAGCAGAGATGGAGGGAACTATGGCTACACCTTC
CATSRDGGNYGYTF
>TRBV28|TRBJ2-7|.|.
TGTGCCAGCAGTTTACCAGGGCCCAACTACGAGCAGTACTTC
CASSLPGPNYEQYF
>TRBV19|TRBJ2-1|.|TRBD1
TGTGCCAGTAGGGCCGGGACAGGGTACAATGAGCAGTTCTTC
CASRAGTGYNEQFF
>TRBV3-1/TRBV3-2|TRBJ1-6|.|TRBD1
TGTGCCAGCAGCCACGGGACAGGGGGCTCGACGGGCTTT
CASSHGTGGSTGF
>TRBV15|TRBJ2-7|.|.
TGTGCCACCAGCAGAGATTTACAGGCCTACGAGCAGTACTTC
CATSRDLQAYEQYF
>TRBV18|TRBJ2-7|.|.
TGTGCCAGCTCACCAGAGGAACACGAGCAGTACTTC
CASSPEEHEQYF
>TRBV5-1|TRBJ2-2|.|.
TGCGCCAGCAGCTTGGGCCCAGGAAGTATCGGGACTTCGCTAGCGAACACCGGGGAGCTGTTTTTT
CASSLGPGSIGTSLANTGELFF
>TRBV9|TRBJ1-3|.|.
TGTGCCAGCAGCACTACTCTCGGCGCAAGTCTCCGCTCTGGAAACACCATATATTTT
CASSTTLGASLRSGNTIYF
>TRBV28|TRBJ2-7|few|TRBD2
TGTGCCAGCATAACAGGGGGACCAGCGGGAGGGCCCTACGAGCAGTACTTC
CASITGGPAGGPYEQYF
>TRBV5-4|TRBJ1-1|.|.
TGTGCCAGCAGCCCCCAGGCAGTGATGAACACTGAAGCTTTCTTT
CASSPQAVMNTEAFF
>TRBV5-6|TRBJ1-2|.|.
TGTGCCAGCAGCTTGGGCCAGGCCCTCTATGGCTACACCTTC
CASSLGQALYGYTF
>TRBV19|TRBJ1-1|.|.
TGTGCCAGTAGTATATGGGCAGGGGAAACTGAAGCTTTCTTT
CASSIWAGETEAFF
>TRBV2|TRBJ2-7|once|.
TGTGCCAGCAGTGAACGACTCATCCCTGGCTACGAGCAGTACTTC
CASSERLIPGYEQYF
>TRBV18|TRBJ2-7|.|.
TGTGCCAGCTCACCGTCAGGGTCGTACGAGCAGTACTTC
CASSPSGSYEQYF
>TRBV25-1|TRBJ2-3|.|.
TGTGCCAGCAGTGAATATTCCAAGGAACTATTCACAGATACGCAGTATTTT
CASSEYSKELFTDTQYF
>TRBV11-3|TRBJ2-5|.|TRBD2
TGTGCCAGCAGCTTGGGACTAGCGGGGGAGTGGGAGACCCAGTACTTC
CASSLGLAGEWETQYF
>TRBV5-1|TRBJ1-6|.|TRBD1
TGCGCCAGCAGCCCGACCCCGGGACAGGCTTTCTCCTATAATTCACCCCTCCACTTT
CASSPTPGQAFSYNSPLHF
>TRBV12-5|TRBJ1-5|many|.
TGTGCTAGTGGTTTCGATCGGGGGGCCCAGCATTTT
CASGFDRGAQHF
>TRBV4-2|TRBJ2-1|few|.
TGTGCCAGCAGCCCTACGACCCTAGGAGGGTACAATGAGCAGTTCTTC
CASSPTTLGGYNEQFF
>TRBV19|TRBJ2-7|.|.
TGTGCCAGTAGTATAAGCATGACTCCTACCCCGTACGAGCAGTACTTC
CASSISMTPTPYEQYF
>TRBV9|TRBJ1-2|.|.
TGTGCCAGCAGCGTAGAACCTACCGGACAGTATGGCTACACCTTC
CASSVEPTGQYGYTF
>TRBV7-9|TRBJ2-7|.|TRBD2
TGTGCCAGCAGCTTAGTGGGCGGGAGGGCCTACGAGCAGTACTTC
CASSLVGGRAYEQYF
>TRBV28|TRBJ2-7|few|TRBD1
TGTGCCAGCTTTATCCCGGGACAGGGGTACCCCTACGAGCAGTACTTC
CASFIPGQGYPYEQYF
>TRBV3-1/TRBV3-2|TRBJ2-1|.|TRBD2
TGTGCCAGCAGCCAAGTACGGCTAGCGGGATTCAATGAGCAGTTCTTC
CASSQVRLAGFNEQFF
>TRBV5-1|TRBJ2-2|few|TRBD1
TGCGCCAGCAGCTTGGCCGGGCAGGGACAGGGATACGGGGAGCTGTTTTTT
CASSLAGQGQGYGELFF
>TRBV29-1|TRBJ2-2|.|TRBD2
TGCAGCGTTGGACTAGCACGATTCAACACCGAGGAGCTGTTTTTT
CSVGLARFNTEELFF
>TRBV2|TRBJ1-4|.|TRBD1
TGTGCCAGCAGCCGACAGGGCCAAAATGAAAAACTGTTTTTT
CASSRQGQNEKLFF
>TRBV7-2|TRBJ1-5|.|.
TGTGCCAGCAGCTTTGCCGGGGGGCTCAATCAGCCCCAGCATTTT
CASSFAGGLNQPQHF
>TRBV7-9|TRBJ1-2|once|TRBD1
TGTGCCAGCAGCTTAGTGGTCGGACAGGGAGATGGCTACACCTTC
CASSLVVGQGDGYTF
>TRBV2|TRBJ2-7|.|TRBD2
TGTGCCAGCAGTCGTAGCGGGAGGGCCCACGAGCAGTACTTC
CASSRSGRAHEQYF
>TRBV2|TRBJ2-2|.|.
TGTGCCACCAAGCAGAACACCGGGGAGCTGTTTTTT
CATKQNTGELFF
>TRBV10-3|TRBJ2-7|.|.
TGTGCCATCAGCAACAGGGAGTACGAGCAGTACTTC
CAISNREYEQYF
>TRBV12-3/TRBV12-4|TRBJ1-2|.|.
TGTGCCAGCAGCCAACCGGGTGGCTACACCTTC
CASSQPGGYTF
>TRBV29-1|TRBJ2-7|.|TRBD2
TGCAGCGTTGATAATGGGCTAGCGGGGTCCTACGAGCAGTACTTC
CSVDNGLAGSYEQYF
>TRBV6-1|TRBJ1-3|.|.
TGTGCCAGCAGTGAGCCAGGTGCTTTCACCATATATTTT
CASSEPGAFTIYF
>TRBV6-2/TRBV6-3|TRBJ1-5|.|.
TGTGCCAGCAGTTACTCGAAATGGAGGGTTGAGGAGGCCAATCAGCCCCAGCATTTT
CASSYSKWRVEEANQPQHF
>TRBV18|TRBJ2-2|few|TRBD1
TGTGCCAGCTCAAGGGACAGAGCGAACACCGGGGAGCTGTTTTTT
CASSRDRANTGELFF
>TRBV10-3|TRBJ2-4|.|.
TGTGCCATCAGTGAACAATCCGGGGGAGGAAACATTCAGTACTTC
CAISEQSGGGNIQYF
>TRBV27|TRBJ2-7|.|TRBD1
TGTGCCAGCAGTTTGGGACAGGGGGGCTACGAGCAGTACTTC
CASSLGQGGYEQYF